These 8 T cell receptor beta chains were sequenced from one sample in a study of blood T cell repertoires in COVID-19. Generated by immunoSEQ multiplex PCR, the TCRdb table keeps only in-frame clones and is missing some. The table includes tens of thousands of clones, around 90% detected once. The sequenced sample was peripheral blood. These TCRs come from a human donor in a cohort sampled during active COVID-19.

This rearrangement joins TRBV6-2 or TRBV6-3 to TRBJ1-2; D is perhaps TRBD1 (6 bases). This CDR3 region has 13 residues. Trimming left V 6 bases short and J 2 bases short, with 10 bases between. From germline, CDR1 is MNHEY and CDR2 SVGEGT. Here the CDR3 DNA reads TGTGCCAGCAGCCTTCAGGGGAACTATGGCTACACCTTC. Its protein product is CASSLQGNYGYTF.

DNA of the CDR3: TGTGCCAGCAGTTACGGGAGAGTGCATGGCTACACCTTC. Translated, it gives CASSYGRVHGYTF. V is TRBV6-5 and J is TRBJ1-2; D remains ambiguous. Germline values: CDR1 MNHEY, CDR2 SVGAGI. The CDR3 contains 13 residues. V dropped 2 bases and J dropped 6 bases, with 10 bases sitting between them.

The V and J genes are TRBV6-1 and TRBJ2-2; TRBD1 aligns across 12 bases. Looked up from germline, CDR1 is MNHNS and CDR2 is SASEGT. V lost 3 bases, J lost 7 bases, and 6 bases stayed unmatched. The CDR3 extends over 16 amino acids. This CDR3 is CASSDPGQGAIGELFF. Here the CDR3 DNA reads TGTGCCAGCAGTGACCCGGGACAGGGGGCGATCGGGGAGCTGTTTTTT.

CDR3 region: CASRMGSGGSETQYF. The DNA of the CDR3 is TGCGCCAGCAGGATGGGTAGCGGGGGGTCTGAGACCCAGTACTTC. The chain has TRBV5-1 and TRBJ2-5; 10 nucleotides align to TRBD2. Germline CDR1 reads SGHRS; CDR2 reads YFSETQ. Germline trimming cut 5 bases from V and 5 bases from J; bases unmatched to any gene: 9. CDR3 length: 15 residues. The full variable domain, completed using reference TRBV5-1 and TRBJ2-5, is KAGVTQTPRYLIKTRGQQVTLSCSPISGHRSVSWYQQTPGQGLQFLFEYFSETQRNKGNFPGRFSGRQFSNSRSEMNVSTLELGDSALYLCASRMGSGGSETQYFGPGTRLLVL.

The rearrangement joins TRBV6-5 to TRBJ2-7; D is unclear. The CDR3 is 12 amino acids. Germline CDR1 MNHEY, CDR2 SVGAGI. V lost 6 bases and J 2 bases, leaving 8 bases between the germline ends. DNA of the CDR3: TGTGCCAGCAGGGCACATACCTACGAGCAGTACTTC. This sequence encodes CASRAHTYEQYF.

The V and J genes are TRBV7-9 and TRBJ2-7, with a tentative D call TRBD1 (6 bases). Germline values: CDR1 SEHNR, CDR2 FQNEAQ (reference sequence). Trimming took off 5 bases at V and 7 bases at J, with 18 bases between the two ends. CDR3 length equals 14 residues. The CDR3 nucleotides read TGTGCCAGCAGCCCGATGACAGGACGCGAGGAGCAGTACTTC. Amino acid sequence: CASSPMTGREEQYF.

V usage is TRBV6-4 and J usage is TRBJ2-2; the match to TRBD1 covers 8 bases. V shed 6 bases and J 6 bases; nucleotides not matched to a gene: 12. Per the germline V gene, CDR1 is MRHNA and CDR2 is SNTAGT. This CDR3 has 16 residues. DNA of the CDR3: TGTGCCAGCAGACACCTCGACAGGGGAAGTTCCGGGGAGCTGTTTTTT. This gives the protein CASRHLDRGSSGELFF.

This clone was seen more than once but under ten times. The genes are TRBV7-9 and TRBJ1-1; 8 positions match TRBD1. Trimming took 5 bases from V and 2 from J; bases not matched to a gene: 1. Per germline, CDR1 SEHNR and CDR2 FQNEAQ (reference sequence). This CDR3 has 13 residues. CDR3 bases: TGTGCCAGCAGCCCAGGGGGCAACACTGAAGCTTTCTTT. This sequence encodes CASSPGGNTEAFF.